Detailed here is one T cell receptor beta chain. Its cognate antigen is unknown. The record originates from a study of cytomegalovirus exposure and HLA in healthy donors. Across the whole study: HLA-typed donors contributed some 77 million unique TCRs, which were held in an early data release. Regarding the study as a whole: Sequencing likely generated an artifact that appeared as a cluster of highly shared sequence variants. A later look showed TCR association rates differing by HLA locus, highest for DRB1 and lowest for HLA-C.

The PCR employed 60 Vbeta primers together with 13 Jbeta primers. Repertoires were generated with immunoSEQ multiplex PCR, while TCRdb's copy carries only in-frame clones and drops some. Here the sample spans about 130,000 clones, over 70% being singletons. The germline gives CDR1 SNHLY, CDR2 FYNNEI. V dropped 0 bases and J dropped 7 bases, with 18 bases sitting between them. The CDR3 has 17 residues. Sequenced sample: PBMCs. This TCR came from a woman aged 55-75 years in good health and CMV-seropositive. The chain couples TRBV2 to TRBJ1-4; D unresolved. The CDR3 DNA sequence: TGTGCCAGCAGTGAAGCGCTTGGTCAAGGAGGTGGTGAAAAACTGTTTTTT. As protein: CASSEALGQGGGEKLFF.